The 17 T cell receptor beta chains given below trace back to one sample, sequenced in a study of T cells expressing NK-cell markers. TCRdb re-called the 5' RACE reads; every CDR3 protein appears as one record, without DNA. This repertoire comprises 300,000 to 500,000 distinct CDR3 sequences; its ten largest clones make up over 8.5%. The source material was blood T cells: a sorted CD56 or NKG2C T cell subset, CD4+ or CD8+ T cells, or bulk PBMC T cells (not recorded which). The origin of the receptors is a woman aged 45-59 years in good health.

The gene calls are TRBV29-1 and TRBJ2-4. From germline, CDR1 is SQVTM and CDR2 ANQGSEA. There are 17 residues in the CDR3. This CDR3 is CSVEVAGGRLAKNIQYF.

The V gene is TRBV4-1, the J gene TRBJ1-1. Germline V gives CDR1 MGHRA, CDR2 YSYEKL. The CDR3 is made up of 14 amino acids. The CDR3 is CASSQGPFNTEAFF.

The chain uses TRBV9 and TRBJ2-3. CDR3 size: 13 residues. CDR1 SGDLS and CDR2 YYNGEE come from the germline V gene. The CDR3 protein is CASSGPLAFTQYF. The variable domain in full, with the rest retrieved from reference TRBV9 and TRBJ2-3, is DSGVTQTPKHLITATGQRVTLRCSPRSGDLSVYWYQQSLDQGLQFLIQYYNGEERAKGNILERFSAQQFPDLHSELNLSSLELGDSALYFCASSGPLAFTQYFGPGTRLTVL.

The chain couples TRBV20-1 to TRBJ1-2. Germline V gene lookup returns CDR1 DFQATT and CDR2 SNEGSKA (reference sequence). This CDR3 contains 11 residues. The CDR3 is CSARIQDGYTF.

The chain is built from TRBV5-1 and TRBJ2-3. The CDR3 covers 13 residues. The germline gives CDR1 SGHRS, CDR2 YFSETQ. The CDR3 spells CASSGSSRLAQYF. The full variable domain, with the rest looked up from reference TRBV5-1 and TRBJ2-3, is KAGVTQTPRYLIKTRGQQVTLSCSPISGHRSVSWYQQTPGQGLQFLFEYFSETQRNKGNFPGRFSGRQFSNSRSEMNVSTLELGDSALYLCASSGSSRLAQYFGPGTRLTVL.

The chain recombines TRBV7-2 with TRBJ2-7; TCRdb names TRBD1, which stays unverified in the absence of DNA. The CDR3 loop spans 17 amino acids. The germline gives CDR1 SGHTA, CDR2 FQGNSA. The CDR3 here is CASSPSWRGSPLVEQYF.

The chain combines TRBV18 with TRBJ1-4; TCRdb calls TRBD1, which cannot be checked without DNA. Germline assignment: CDR1 KGHSH and CDR2 LQKENI. This CDR3 spans 15 amino acids. The CDR3 sequence is CASSPNRGSNEKLFF.

This sequence joins TRBV12-3 or TRBV12-4 and TRBJ1-3; TCRdb returns TRBD1, unconfirmable since there is no DNA. The CDR3 length is 12 residues. CDR3: CASTKDSFTIYF.

CDR3 loop: CAWSLKAGLAGGSYNEQFF. The chain carries TRBV30 and TRBJ2-1; the D call from TCRdb, TRBD2, cannot be confirmed without DNA. Germline values: CDR1 GTSNPN, CDR2 SVGIG (reference sequence). CDR3 size: 19 residues.

The rearrangement joins TRBV20-1 to TRBJ2-3. CDR1 and CDR2 (germline): DFQATT, SNEGSKA (reference sequence). The CDR3 covers 11 residues. The CDR3: CSATPKDTQYF.

J is TRBJ2-1 and V is TRBV20-1; TCRdb gives TRBD2 as the D gene, but with no DNA this cannot be confirmed. CDR3 length: 17 residues. Per the germline V gene, CDR1 is DFQATT and CDR2 is SNEGSKA (reference sequence). The CDR3 reads CSARDLLGLAGRVEQFF.

The chain links TRBV29-1 to TRBJ2-1; TCRdb gives TRBD2 as the D gene, but with no DNA this cannot be confirmed. The CDR3 consists of 17 residues. CDR1 SQVTM and CDR2 ANQGSEA come from the germline V gene. The chain's CDR3 is CSVAGLAGNWRGNEQFF.

The chain joins TRBV27 to TRBJ2-7; as DNA is missing, the TRBD2 call by TCRdb cannot be tested. CDR3 size: 16 residues. Germline values: CDR1 MNHEY, CDR2 SMNVEV (reference sequence). The CDR3 loop is CASSLIGGLPSYEQYF.

The chain is built from TRBV6-1 and TRBJ1-6; no DNA is available, so the TRBD1 call from TCRdb remains unchecked. CDR3 length equals 15 residues. From germline, CDR1 is MNHNS and CDR2 SASEGT. This chain's CDR3 is CASSDLTGGEGPLHF.

This chain's CDR3 is CASSLAAGTGNEQFF. This sequence joins TRBV5-1 and TRBJ2-1; TCRdb's D call, TRBD2, is unchecked because there is no DNA. The germline gives CDR1 SGHRS, CDR2 YFSETQ. The CDR3 totals 15 residues.

The chain is built from TRBV6-6 and TRBJ1-2; TCRdb lists TRBD1, though no DNA is available to test this call. This CDR3 region has 16 residues. Germline V gene sequence: CDR1 MNHNY, CDR2 SVGAGI (reference sequence). The CDR3 sequence: CASSYSLSPGGYGYTF.

The gene calls are TRBV30 and TRBJ2-1. This CDR3 has 13 amino acids. Germline V CDR1 and CDR2: GTSNPN, SVGIG (reference sequence). The CDR3 loop is CAWSPVRYNEQFF.